This T cell receptor (beta chain) appears in the sequencing data of a study of shared T cell receptors in the human thymus. Sequencing was performed with immunoSEQ multiplex PCR; in TCRdb, only in-frame clones are kept and a portion is missing. The sample yields 600,000 or so clones, around 87% seen once. The CDR3 is made up of 16 amino acids. The junction had 4 bases not matched to a gene; V was cut back by 1 base and J by 2 bases. Germline V gene data show CDR1 as SEHNR and CDR2 as FQNEAQ (reference sequence). These data were also reused for a study on human thymus T cells. That source notes: Thymic samples were excised during corrective heart operations. Related research described strongly overlapping thymic repertoires in unrelated people.

The sequenced sample was thymocytes. The sequence derives from a boy in the first two years of life with a congenital heart defect. The V and J genes are TRBV7-9 and TRBJ2-3; TRBD1 aligns across 9 bases. Here the CDR3 reads CASSLDWDRATDTQYF. For the CDR3, the DNA is TGTGCCAGCAGCTTAGACTGGGACAGGGCCACAGATACGCAGTATTTT.